The following is a T cell receptor (beta chain) sequence with its context. After removal of 5 bases from V and 4 bases from J, the junction contained 7 bases not matched to a gene. CDR1 and CDR2 from the germline V gene are LNHDA and SQIVND (reference sequence). The CDR3 loop spans 14 amino acids. The data belong to a study of blood T cell repertoires in COVID-19. Study in general: Samples of COVID-19 (acute and convalescent) were obtained from the United States, Italy and Spain. Sources were T cells, B-cell-depleted T cells, or PBMCs; the material itself was cDNA or gDNA.

Living in under 30 US areas, the participants were between about 18 and 90 years of age. The method was immunoSEQ multiplex PCR; TCRdb's version includes in-frame clones alone and lacks a portion of them. Of about 220,000 clones in the sample, 84% are singletons; the top ten hold roughly 6.2%. The genes are TRBV19 and TRBJ2-5, with TRBD2 matching 7 bases. The clonotype comes from a woman in her forties who had recovered from COVID-19. Sequences were obtained from PBMCs or T cells enriched from blood (not recorded which). CDR3 region: CASSVNGGIETQYF. In DNA, the CDR3 is TGTGCCAGTAGTGTAAACGGGGGGATAGAGACCCAGTACTTC.